This passage covers 23 T cell receptor beta chains from one sample sequenced in a study of blood T cell repertoires in COVID-19. Clones were sequenced by immunoSEQ multiplex PCR, and TCRdb holds only the in-frame ones, with some missing. The table has some 250,000 clones, approximately 84% seen once. The sequenced material came from PBMCs or T cells enriched from blood (not recorded which). All receptors derive from a man between 40 and 49 years old who had recovered from COVID-19.

CDR3 nucleotides: TGTGCCATCAAACGGGGACAGGGGGCCTACGAGCAGTACTTC. Encoded protein: CAIKRGQGAYEQYF. J is TRBJ2-7 and V is TRBV10-3; 11 bases match TRBD1. Looked up from germline, CDR1 is ENHRY and CDR2 is SYGVKD. This CDR3 spans 14 amino acids. The V and J ends lost 7 bases and 2 bases, in that order; junction bases with no gene match: 4.

The V and J genes are TRBV5-1 and TRBJ1-2; 7 bases agree with TRBD1. The germline V gene encodes CDR1 SGHRS and CDR2 YFSETQ. V was pared by 4 bases and J by 2 bases, with 5 bases of the junction left unmatched. This CDR3 contains 14 residues. In nucleotides, the CDR3 is TGCGCCAGCAGCGCCCAGGGGGTGAACTATGGCTACACCTTC. Its translation: CASSAQGVNYGYTF.

The chain's CDR3 is CASSYSILARAGELFF. In nucleotides, the CDR3 is TGTGCCAGCAGTTACTCGATACTAGCTAGGGCCGGGGAGCTGTTTTTT. This chain uses TRBV6-5 with TRBJ2-2; tentative D call: TRBD2 (6 bases). V dropped 0 bases and J dropped 6 bases, with 14 bases sitting between them. The length of the CDR3 is 16 residues. CDR1 MNHEY and CDR2 SVGAGI come from the germline V gene.

J is TRBJ2-1 and V is TRBV25-1; D not resolved. The germline V gene encodes CDR1 MGHDK and CDR2 SYGVNS. Trimming removed 5 bases at V and 4 bases at J, with 12 bases between. This CDR3 comprises 14 residues. For the CDR3, the DNA is TGTGCCAGCAGTCCCGGTCCCCTATACAATGAGCAGTTCTTC. Translated, it gives CASSPGPLYNEQFF. Based on the CDR3 plus reference TRBV25-1 and TRBJ2-1, the full variable domain is EADIYQTPRYLVIGTGKKITLECSQTMGHDKMYWYQQDPGMELHLIHYSYGVNSTEKGDLSSESTVSRIRTEHFPLTLESARPSHTSQYLCASSPGPLYNEQFFGPGTRLTVL.

The gene calls are TRBV5-1 and TRBJ2-7, with 12 nucleotides matching TRBD2. Germline trimming cut 4 bases from V and 0 bases from J; bases unmatched to any gene: 5. This CDR3 spans 16 amino acids. From germline, CDR1 is SGHRS and CDR2 YFSETQ. The CDR3 sequence is CASSPSGGGDSYEQYF. Written as DNA, the CDR3 is TGCGCCAGCAGCCCTAGCGGGGGGGGCGACTCCTACGAGCAGTACTTC. The variable domain in full, with the rest retrieved from reference TRBV5-1 and TRBJ2-7, is KAGVTQTPRYLIKTRGQQVTLSCSPISGHRSVSWYQQTPGQGLQFLFEYFSETQRNKGNFPGRFSGRQFSNSRSEMNVSTLELGDSALYLCASSPSGGGDSYEQYFGPGTRLTVT.

About this clone itself: At the DNA level, this CDR3 is encoded by other sequences in the same sample as well. The chain uses TRBV5-1 and TRBJ2-3; 10 bases are a match to TRBD2. Germline-derived CDR1 and CDR2 are SGHRS and YFSETQ. Losses at the gene ends were 2 bases for V and 6 bases for J; bases not matched to a gene: 3. The CDR3 consists of 14 residues. CDR3 coding DNA: TGCGCCAGCAGCTTAGCGGGGGGGCGGGATACGCAGTATTTT. This gives the protein CASSLAGGRDTQYF. The complete variable domain, with remaining parts taken from reference TRBV5-1 and TRBJ2-3, reads KAGVTQTPRYLIKTRGQQVTLSCSPISGHRSVSWYQQTPGQGLQFLFEYFSETQRNKGNFPGRFSGRQFSNSRSEMNVSTLELGDSALYLCASSLAGGRDTQYFGPGTRLTVL.

This chain links TRBV29-1 with TRBJ2-7; TRBD1 matches at 9 bases. This CDR3 has 16 amino acids. V shed 3 bases and J 0 bases; nucleotides not matched to a gene: 9. CDR1 is SQVTM, CDR2 ANQGSEA, per germline. CDR3 nucleotide sequence: TGCAGCGTTGAGGGACAGGGCCCTAACATCTCCTACGAGCAGTACTTC. Protein: CSVEGQGPNISYEQYF.

V is TRBV7-2 and J is TRBJ2-1; TRBD1 matches at 8 bases. The CDR3 is made up of 14 amino acids. V shed 4 bases, J shed 7 bases, and the junction held 6 bases outside the gene matches. Germline CDR1 reads SGHTA; CDR2 reads FQGNSA. The CDR3 loop reads CASSSRTGWNEQFF. The CDR3, as DNA: TGTGCCAGCAGCTCCCGGACAGGGTGGAATGAGCAGTTCTTC.

The chain links TRBV10-3 to TRBJ2-2, with D possibly TRBD2 on 5 matching bases. The ends were cut back, 6 bases at V and 0 bases at J, with 11 bases in the middle. This CDR3 has 15 amino acids. The germline V gene has CDR1 ENHRY and CDR2 SYGVKD. CDR3 coding DNA: TGTGCCATCAGGCCCGGACTCACGAACACCGGGGAGCTGTTTTTT. This translates into CAIRPGLTNTGELFF.

The chain is built from TRBV7-8 and TRBJ1-1; D gene uncertain. This CDR3 comprises 13 residues. Deletions cut 4 bases from V and 0 bases from J, with 6 bases between. In germline, CDR1 is SGHVS, CDR2 FQNEAQ. The CDR3 loop is CASSWRLNTEAFF. As DNA, the CDR3 is TGTGCCAGCAGCTGGCGGTTGAACACTGAAGCTTTCTTT.

The rearrangement joins TRBV11-3 to TRBJ2-2; D call uncertain. CDR3 length: 13 amino acids. Trimming left V 5 bases short and J 4 bases short, with 8 bases between. Germline V CDR1 and CDR2: SGHNT, YENEEA. CDR3 coding DNA: TGTGCCAGCAGCCATCGGGTCACCGGGGAGCTGTTTTTT. The encoded protein is CASSHRVTGELFF. Supplemented by reference TRBV11-3 and TRBJ2-2, the full variable domain reads EAGVVQSPRYKIIEKKQPVAFWCNPISGHNTLYWYLQNLGQGPELLIRYENEEAVDDSQLPKDRFSAERLKGVDSTLKIQPAELGDSAVYLCASSHRVTGELFFGEGSRLTVL.

The rearrangement uses TRBV19 and TRBJ1-5; 8 bases fit TRBD1. Trimming removed 3 bases from V and 4 bases from J; junction bases left unmatched: 8. This CDR3 spans 16 amino acids. CDR1 is LNHDA, CDR2 SQIVND, per germline (reference sequence). CDR3 in amino acids: CASSIVPGTGNQPQHF. In nucleotides, the CDR3 is TGTGCCAGTAGTATCGTACCCGGGACAGGTAATCAGCCCCAGCATTTT.

This chain connects TRBV15 to TRBJ1-5; tentative D call: TRBD1 (6 bases). The germline V gene encodes CDR1 LNHNV and CDR2 YYDKDF (reference sequence). This CDR3 contains 16 residues. The V and J ends lost 10 bases and 1 base respectively, with 20 bases between them. Here the CDR3 reads CAIRPGHPRSNQPQHF. The DNA for the CDR3 is TGTGCCATAAGACCGGGACATCCGAGGAGCAATCAGCCCCAGCATTTT. The variable domain in full, completed from reference TRBV15 and TRBJ1-5, reads DAMVIQNPRYQVTQFGKPVTLSCSQTLNHNVMYWYQQKSSQAPKLLFHYYDKDFNNEADTPDNFQSRRPNTSFCFLDIRSPGLGDTAMYLCAIRPGHPRSNQPQHFGDGTRLSIL.

This clone was recorded only once. This chain links TRBV3-1 (or the pseudogene TRBV3-2) with TRBJ2-7; 11 positions match TRBD1. The CDR3 runs to 16 residues. Germline loops: CDR1 LGHDT, CDR2 YNNKEL (reference sequence). Losses at the gene ends were 3 bases for V and 5 bases for J; bases not matched to a gene: 9. The CDR3 sequence: CASSQAPGQGAHEQYF. As DNA, the CDR3 is TGTGCCAGCAGCCAGGCCCCCGGACAGGGGGCCCACGAGCAGTACTTC.

This sequence joins TRBV2 and TRBJ1-2; D might be TRBD1 (6 bases). Germline-derived CDR1 and CDR2 are SNHLY and FYNNEI. This CDR3 is built from 15 residues. The ends were cut back, 2 bases at V and 6 bases at J, with 16 bases in the middle. The CDR3 reads CASSEINRAGNGYTF. The DNA for the CDR3 is TGTGCCAGCAGTGAAATTAACAGGGCAGGGAATGGCTACACCTTC.

About this clone itself: One junction end does not reproduce the germline sequence, and a read error may be involved. The chain joins TRBV5-1 to TRBJ1-6; D is possibly TRBD1 (6 bases). Germline V CDR1 and CDR2: SGHRS, YFSETQ. This CDR3 spans 15 amino acids. CDR3: CASSLVGAGDSPLYF. CDR3 nucleotides: TGCGCCAGCAGCTTGGTGGGGGCAGGCGACTCACCCCTCTACTTT.

This clone was seen only once. The chain recombines TRBV6-1 with TRBJ2-1; 9 bases line up with TRBD1. The CDR3 runs to 18 residues. V lost 2 bases and J lost 9; bases outside the gene matches: 17. Germline V lookup: CDR1 MNHNS, CDR2 SASEGT. CDR3 coding DNA: TGTGCCAGCAGTGAAAGAACATTGTGGGGACAGGGAGAAGTTGAGCAGTTCTTC. This gives the protein CASSERTLWGQGEVEQFF.

In DNA form, the CDR3 reads TGTGCCAGCAGCGTAGCATGGGCGCAGGCGGGAGGAATCAATGAGCAGTTCTTC. It is translated as CASSVAWAQAGGINEQFF. V gene TRBV9 combines with J gene TRBJ2-1; TRBD2 aligns across 8 bases. Germline lookup yields CDR1 SGDLS and CDR2 YYNGEE. This CDR3 has 18 residues. Germline trimming cut 0 bases from V and 6 bases from J; bases unmatched to any gene: 14.

This clone occurred once. The J gene is TRBJ1-2, the V gene TRBV7-8, with 9 bases that match TRBD1. V dropped 5 bases and J dropped 7; count of bases not matched to a gene: 11. CDR1 SGHVS and CDR2 FQNEAQ come from the germline V gene. The CDR3 extends over 15 amino acids. This CDR3 reads CASSSRDRAYGGYTF. CDR3 nucleotide sequence: TGTGCCAGCAGCAGCCGGGACAGGGCGTACGGTGGCTACACCTTC.

This sequence joins TRBV27 and TRBJ1-5; D ambiguous. The CDR3 length is 14 residues. V was pared by 1 base and J by 7 bases, with 11 bases between. In germline, CDR1 is MNHEY, CDR2 SMNVEV (reference sequence). The chain's CDR3 is CASSLLVGGQPQHF. CDR3 bases: TGTGCCAGCAGTTTATTGGTAGGAGGGCAGCCCCAGCATTTT.

The DNA for the CDR3 is TGTGCCAGCAGCGACGGGAAAAACATTCAGTACTTC. It encodes CASSDGKNIQYF. The J gene is TRBJ2-4, the V gene TRBV28; D not resolved. The CDR3 sequence is 12 residues long. The ends were cut back, 6 bases at V and 4 bases at J, with 7 bases in the middle. The V gene's germline CDR1 is MDHEN and CDR2 SYDVKM. The whole variable domain, filled in from reference TRBV28 and TRBJ2-4, reads DVKVTQSSRYLVKRTGEKVFLECVQDMDHENMFWYRQDPGLGLRLIYFSYDVKMKEKGDIPEGYSVSREKKERFSLILESASTNQTSMYLCASSDGKNIQYFGAGTRLSVL.

This sequence joins TRBV5-1 and TRBJ2-7; D might be TRBD1 (6 bases). The V end lost 0 bases, the J end lost 4 bases, and 17 bases lay between the germline ends. Looked up from germline, CDR1 is SGHRS and CDR2 is YFSETQ. The CDR3 sequence is 16 residues long. The CDR3 DNA follows: TGCGCCAGCAGCTTGGGGGGGACATTCTTTCCGTACGAGCAGTACTTC. This sequence encodes CASSLGGTFFPYEQYF.

The count of this clone is one. The chain combines TRBV6-5 with TRBJ1-6; D call uncertain. V was cut by 6 bases and J by 0 bases, with 9 bases left in between. The CDR3 contains 15 residues. CDR1 is MNHEY and CDR2 is SVGAGI in the germline V gene. The CDR3 sequence is CASSPSSSYNSPLHF. CDR3 in DNA: TGTGCCAGCAGCCCATCTAGCTCCTATAATTCACCCCTCCACTTT.